This is a list of T cell receptor beta chains from one sample in a study of response to subunit inactivated influenza vaccine. TCRdb called the RT-PCR reads again in MiXCR, with one record for every CDR3 protein. This sample yields 550,000 to 650,000 distinct CDR3 sequences, of which 12% are seen a single time; about 9.4% belongs to the top ten. Sequences were derived from PBMCs from blood, sampled on the day of vaccination. Receptors were obtained from a man in his fifties or sixties who received an inactivated influenza vaccine. Both conserved end residues are part of each CDR3.

v_gene,j_gene,CDR3aa
TRBV7-2,TRBJ2-1,CASSLQPGRTGEQFF
TRBV2,TRBJ2-3,CASILASGTQEDTQYF
TRBV7-2,TRBJ1-1,CASSLVSRRGTEAFF
TRBV12-3/TRBV12-4,TRBJ1-2,CASSPGTDVDGYTF
TRBV7-3,TRBJ2-7,CASSSTGPDEQYF
TRBV20-1,TRBJ2-1,CSATLYPKGSSYNEQFF
TRBV12-3/TRBV12-4,TRBJ2-3,CASSFSRGRGDTQYF
TRBV6-2/TRBV6-3,TRBJ2-6,CASSAFGSRRSGANVLTF
TRBV2,TRBJ1-1,CASSELRVISGNTEAFF
TRBV7-9,TRBJ2-5,CASSFSNSGKRETQYF
TRBV5-1,TRBJ2-3,CASSPEGDSTTDTQYF
TRBV7-2,TRBJ2-2,CASRQGAYTGELFF
TRBV9,TRBJ2-7,CASSERQGAYEQYF
TRBV2,TRBJ2-1,CASSEWGAYNEQFF
TRBV7-2,TRBJ1-6,CASSLTGANNSPLHF
TRBV28,TRBJ1-1,CASSSWDRLEAFF
TRBV13,TRBJ2-7,CASSQLEPTAKGLYEQYF
TRBV6-2/TRBV6-3,TRBJ2-7,CASSYPRGRSYEQYF
TRBV4-1,TRBJ2-5,CARGFGQYETQYF
TRBV6-1,TRBJ2-3,CASTSPQGADTQYF
TRBV4-3,TRBJ1-5,CASSRDRGETQHF
TRBV7-2,TRBJ2-5,CASSRQGKSQETQYF
TRBV20-1,TRBJ1-2,CSARDVGETGYTF
TRBV21-1,TRBJ2-3,CASSKCRQKTDTQYF
TRBV16,TRBJ2-3,CASTNPTVGDTQYF